This T cell receptor (beta chain) was observed in a study of cytomegalovirus exposure and HLA in healthy donors. A multiplex PCR was run with 60 Vbeta primers and 13 Jbeta primers. The repertoire was sequenced with immunoSEQ multiplex PCR; TCRdb's copy has only in-frame clones and lacks some. Among some 98,000 clones, more than 60% were seen once, and the ten largest hold approximately 9.9%. The germline CDR1 and CDR2 sequences are SNHLY and FYNNEI. V trimming: 4 bases; J trimming: 4 bases; junction bases outside the gene matches: 16. The CDR3 contains 19 residues. Sequencing was done on a sample of PBMCs. The clonotype comes from a man between 18 and 35 years old in good health and CMV-seropositive. The chain joins TRBV2 to TRBJ2-3, with TRBD1 identical over 11 bases. The CDR3 region has the DNA TGTGCCAGCAGTGGTCCGAGGACAGGGGGCGAAGTCCCCCCAGATACGCAGTATTTT. It yields the protein CASSGPRTGGEVPPDTQYF.